This TCR beta chain came from a study of blood T cell repertoires in COVID-19. On the study more broadly: Spain, Italy and the United States supplied samples that represented acute and convalescent COVID-19. PBMCs, B-cell-depleted T cells, or T cells provided the cDNA or gDNA that made up the material.

The CDR3 is 17 amino acids. The ends lost 6 bases at V and 1 base at J; junction bases unmatched: 12. The germline V gene has CDR1 MNHEY and CDR2 SVGEGT. In the source study's methods: Amplifying reference gene primers gave estimates of nucleated cell counts. TCRdb's copy holds only in-frame clones and misses some; the assay was immunoSEQ multiplex PCR. V and J calls and clone size are as listed in that table; D and trimming were resolved from the DNA. The table lists some 14,000 clones, roughly 88% of them singletons, with roughly 2.7% in the top ten. The origin of this receptor is a human donor in a cohort sampled during active COVID-19. The chain uses TRBV6-2 or TRBV6-3 and TRBJ2-3; TRBD2 matches at 8 bases. The sample comprised peripheral blood. The chain's CDR3 is CASSPRSYSGGTDTQYF. For the CDR3, the DNA is TGTGCCAGCAGCCCTAGGTCTTATAGCGGGGGCACAGATACGCAGTATTTT.